One and the same sample provided the 31 T cell receptor beta chains below, sequenced in a study of T cells in Graves' hyperthyroidism and ophthalmopathy. TCR beta CDR3 regions were amplified from RNA. RT-PCR in the first round (using the HTBI primer set) targeted the TCR CDR3. In TCRdb, the multiplex PCR reads were re-called with MiXCR into one record per CDR3 protein. Of around 300,000 distinct CDR3 sequences listed, 20% to 25% are singletons. The sample was blood. These receptor sequences come from a man aged 25-45 years with Graves' ophthalmopathy.

This clonotype has at least ten counts. The rearrangement links TRBV11-3 to TRBJ2-1; 13 bases align to TRBD2. The V gene's germline CDR1 is SGHNT and CDR2 YENEEA. The CDR3 loop spans 15 amino acids. With V trimmed by 5 bases and J by 7 bases, 5 bases remained unmatched. Here the CDR3 reads CASSASTSGRNEQFF. CDR3 bases: TGTGCCAGCAGCGCCTCGACTAGCGGGAGGAATGAGCAGTTCTTC.

This clonotype was detected ten times or more. The J gene is TRBJ1-2, the V gene TRBV12-3 or TRBV12-4; 10 bases are shared with TRBD1. After removal of 5 bases from V and 8 bases from J, the junction contained 8 bases not matched to a gene. CDR3 length: 14 residues. This CDR3 reads CASSLRQGAEGYTF. CDR3 nucleotides: TGTGCCAGCAGTCTCAGACAGGGGGCGGAGGGCTACACCTTC.

This clonotype came up a few times. The rearrangement uses TRBV5-1 and TRBJ2-3, with D perhaps TRBD2 (5 bases). Trimming took 0 bases from V and 8 from J, leaving 10 bases between them. The CDR3 spans 13 residues. Per the germline V gene, CDR1 is SGHRS and CDR2 is YFSETQ. This CDR3 reads CASSLGVGGTQYF. The DNA of the CDR3 is TGCGCCAGCAGCTTGGGGGTCGGAGGTACGCAGTATTTT.

The chain joins TRBV18 to TRBJ2-1; 8 bases are a match to TRBD1. The V and J ends lost 1 base and 4 bases, in that order; junction bases with no gene match: 6. The germline V gene has CDR1 KGHSH and CDR2 LQKENI. This CDR3 contains 16 residues. CDR3 DNA sequence: TGTGCCAGCTCACCACGGTTAACAGGGGGATACAATGAGCAGTTCTTC. It codes for CASSPRLTGGYNEQFF.

This clonotype was detected ten times or more. V gene TRBV2 combines with J gene TRBJ2-1; 8 nucleotides align to TRBD2. CDR1 is SNHLY, CDR2 FYNNEI, per germline. The V segment lost 4 bases and the J segment 8 bases; nucleotides outside the gene matches: 7. The CDR3 has 14 amino acids. The CDR3 coding sequence is TGTGCCAGCAGTGGGGCTAGCGGGTCCCATGAGCAGTTCTTC. Translated, it gives CASSGASGSHEQFF.

This chain joins TRBV29-1 and TRBJ2-3; 7 positions agree with TRBD2. V shed 0 bases and J 0 bases; nucleotides not matched to a gene: 12. The CDR3 runs to 18 residues. Per germline, CDR1 SQVTM and CDR2 ANQGSEA. CDR3 region: CSVEDPVISGSSTDTQYF. The DNA of the CDR3 is TGCAGCGTTGAAGATCCCGTTATTAGCGGGTCTAGCACAGATACGCAGTATTTT.

This clonotype was observed many times. The J gene is TRBJ2-7, the V gene TRBV11-2, with TRBD2 as a possible D gene (6 bases). The CDR3 has 15 residues. V lost 5 bases and J 0 bases, leaving 14 bases between the germline ends. The germline V gene encodes CDR1 SGHAT and CDR2 FQNNGV. The CDR3 sequence is CASSLPGRDSYEQYF. DNA for the CDR3: TGTGCCAGCAGCCTCCCGGGGCGGGACTCCTACGAGCAGTACTTC.

This clonotype was picked up many times. The genes are TRBV2 and TRBJ1-5, with D possibly TRBD1 on 5 matching bases. The CDR3 runs to 16 residues. The ends were cut back, 8 bases at V and 1 base at J, with 18 bases in the middle. Germline CDR1 reads SNHLY; CDR2 reads FYNNEI. The CDR3 nucleotides are TGTGCCAGCCAGGACGCTCCGGGACGGAGCAATCAGCCCCAGCATTTT. Its protein is CASQDAPGRSNQPQHF.

This clonotype was picked up a small number of times. This sequence joins TRBV29-1 and TRBJ1-2; 10 nucleotides line up with TRBD1. The CDR3 covers 13 residues. Germline-derived CDR1 and CDR2 are SQVTM and ANQGSEA. After removal of 6 bases from V and 0 bases from J, the junction contained 1 base not matched to a gene. This CDR3 reads CSVTGGANYGYTF. Written as DNA, the CDR3 is TGCAGCGTGACAGGGGGCGCTAACTATGGCTACACCTTC. The whole variable domain, remainder taken from reference TRBV29-1 and TRBJ1-2, is SAVISQKPSRDICQRGTSLTIQCQVDSQVTMMFWYRQQPGQSLTLIATANQGSEATYESGFVIDKFPISRPNLTFSTLTVSNMSPEDSSIYLCSVTGGANYGYTFGSGTRLTVV.

J is TRBJ1-5 and V is TRBV11-3; 9 bases map to TRBD1. The length of the CDR3 is 16 residues. The ends lost 4 bases at V and 5 bases at J; junction bases unmatched: 9. Germline values: CDR1 SGHNT, CDR2 YENEEA. Here the CDR3 reads CASSSDRDRVYQPQHF. The CDR3 DNA follows: TGTGCCAGCAGCTCTGATCGGGACAGGGTGTATCAGCCCCAGCATTTT.

Turning to this clonotype: Germline is not matched at one junction end, which may reflect a read error. The rearrangement links TRBV5-1 to TRBJ2-5; TRBD2 might be the D (6 bases). Germline CDR1 and CDR2: SGHRS and YFSETQ. The CDR3 is 13 amino acids. The CDR3 protein is CVSSLEEGETQYF. The CDR3 region has the DNA TGCGTCAGCAGCTTGGAGGAGGGGGAGACCCAGTACTTC.

This clonotype was observed a few times. V gene TRBV10-3 combines with J gene TRBJ1-1; D ambiguous. The CDR3 extends over 15 amino acids. The germline V gene has CDR1 ENHRY and CDR2 SYGVKD. V was clipped by 3 bases and J by 3 bases, with 14 bases between them. The CDR3 spells CAISDVQNKDTEAFF. CDR3 nucleotides: TGTGCCATCAGTGACGTCCAGAACAAAGACACTGAAGCTTTCTTT.

The chain joins TRBV5-1 to TRBJ1-5; TRBD1 matches 8 bases. V was clipped by 0 bases and J by 5 bases; unmatched bases: 4. The CDR3 is made up of 15 amino acids. Germline CDR1 and CDR2: SGHRS and YFSETQ. The CDR3, as DNA: TGCGCCAGCAGCTTGGGGGGACAGGCTCATCAGCCCCAGCATTTT. Amino acids: CASSLGGQAHQPQHF.

Worth noting for this clonotype: A much larger clone differs by one base, so this may be a read error. V usage is TRBV5-1 and J usage is TRBJ2-7, with unresolved D. From germline, CDR1 is SGHRS and CDR2 YFSETQ. The ends were cut back, 3 bases at V and 0 bases at J, with 1 base in the middle. This CDR3 is built from 11 residues. In DNA, the CDR3 is TGCGCCAGCAGCTACTCCTACGAGCAGTACTTC. It specifies CASSYSYEQYF.

The sample holds many counts of this clonotype. This chain connects TRBV30 to TRBJ1-3; tentatively, D is TRBD1 (6 bases). The CDR3 has 15 amino acids. The ends were cut back, 3 bases at V and 0 bases at J, with 12 bases in the middle. Germline CDR1 is GTSNPN and CDR2 is SVGIG (reference sequence). Here the CDR3 reads CAWRRQAFSGNTIYF. In nucleotides, the CDR3 is TGTGCCTGGAGACGACAGGCTTTCTCTGGAAACACCATATATTTT.

This clonotype showed up just once. A much larger clone differs by one base, so this may be a read error. The genes are TRBV7-6 and TRBJ1-5, with 8 nucleotides matching TRBD1. The CDR3 length is 17 residues. Germline CDR1 and CDR2: SGHVS and FNYEAQ. The CDR3 DNA sequence: TGTGCCAGCGGCTTTTGGCAGGGGGCCTTCGGCGATCAGCCCCAGCATTTT. Protein: CASGFWQGAFGDQPQHF.

This clonotype occurred many times. CDR3 DNA: TGTGCCAGCCGCGCAGGGGGCCGGGAGACCCAGTACTTC. Its translation is CASRAGGRETQYF. The genes are TRBV28 and TRBJ2-5, with TRBD1 matching 8 bases. This CDR3 is 13 amino acids long. Germline V lookup: CDR1 MDHEN, CDR2 SYDVKM. With 8 bases clipped from V and 5 bases from J, the junction kept 7 bases outside the gene matches.

This rearrangement joins TRBV7-2 to TRBJ2-5; 11 positions agree with TRBD2. V dropped 1 base and J dropped 7; count of bases not matched to a gene: 8. Germline V gene sequence: CDR1 SGHTA, CDR2 FQGNSA. The CDR3 is made up of 16 amino acids. CDR3 amino acids: CASSLGGTSGGGTQYF. Written as DNA, the CDR3 is TGTGCCAGCAGCTTAGGCGGGACTAGCGGTGGCGGGACCCAGTACTTC.

This clonotype was seen more than once but under ten times. V usage is TRBV11-2 and J usage is TRBJ1-6; tentatively, D is TRBD1 (5 bases). The V gene's germline CDR1 is SGHAT and CDR2 FQNNGV. CDR3 length: 15 amino acids. The V and J ends lost 0 bases and 4 bases respectively, with 7 bases between them. CDR3 DNA sequence: TGTGCCAGCAGCTTAGATCGGGGGTATAATTCACCCCTCCACTTT. Amino acids: CASSLDRGYNSPLHF.

This clonotype came up a few times. The chain combines TRBV5-8 with TRBJ2-7; tentative D call: TRBD2 (6 bases). The germline V gene encodes CDR1 SGHTS and CDR2 YDEGEE. The CDR3 sequence is 14 residues long. The V end lost 5 bases, the J end lost 3 bases, and 15 bases lay between the germline ends. This chain's CDR3 is CASRGPGLGYEQYF. DNA for the CDR3: TGTGCCAGCAGAGGCCCGGGACTTGGCTACGAGCAGTACTTC.

As regards this clonotype: Since a much larger clone is just one base distant, this may be a read error. No conserved phenylalanine or tryptophan ends this CDR3, so it is likely a read error. The chain recombines TRBV12-3 or TRBV12-4 with TRBJ1-2; D is undetermined. The CDR3 totals 14 residues. V lost 2 bases to trimming and J lost 5 bases, with 12 bases between them. The CDR3 here is CASSLRGRYYGYTL. The CDR3 region has the DNA TGTGCCAGCAGTTTACGAGGGAGGTATTATGGCTACACCCTC.

This clonotype appeared a few times. A read error may explain this, as a much larger clone is one base away. The rearrangement links TRBV7-9 to TRBJ2-3, with no clear D. The ends were cut back, 4 bases at V and 4 bases at J, with 3 bases in the middle. This CDR3 spans 11 amino acids. Germline CDR1 SEHNR, CDR2 FQNEAQ (reference sequence). The CDR3 DNA is TGTGCCAGCAGCTCCCCAGATACGCAGTATTTT. It codes for CASSSPDTQYF.

The rearrangement links TRBV12-3 or TRBV12-4 to TRBJ2-4; no reliable D call. There are 13 residues in the CDR3. The germline V and J ends were trimmed by 5 bases and 5 bases, with 10 bases remaining between them. The CDR3 DNA reads as TGTGCCAGCAGTCCCCAGGTCCAAAACATTCAGTACTTC. Its translation: CASSPQVQNIQYF.

The chain links TRBV7-9 to TRBJ1-4, with D maybe TRBD1 (6 bases). V was cut by 5 bases and J by 3 bases, with 13 bases left in between. In germline, CDR1 is SEHNR, CDR2 FQNEAQ (reference sequence). CDR3 size: 15 residues. The CDR3 loop is CASSNGGQPNEKLFF. CDR3 DNA sequence: TGTGCCAGCAGCAATGGGGGACAACCTAATGAAAAACTGTTTTTT.

The gene calls are TRBV6-1 and TRBJ1-2; the match to TRBD1 covers 8 bases. Germline loops: CDR1 MNHNS, CDR2 SASEGT. The CDR3 has 14 amino acids. Unmatched junction bases numbered 10, after V lost 6 bases and J lost 7 bases. The CDR3 reads CASRPDRVMGGYTF. Here the CDR3 DNA reads TGTGCCAGCAGACCGGACAGGGTGATGGGTGGCTACACCTTC.

This clonotype was seen only a few times. The genes are TRBV30 and TRBJ1-5; a possible D gene is TRBD1 (5 bases). The V and J ends lost 2 bases and 4 bases respectively, with 9 bases between them. The germline V gene has CDR1 GTSNPN and CDR2 SVGIG (reference sequence). The CDR3 extends over 13 amino acids. The CDR3 DNA reads TGTGCCTGGAGTAGCCAGGGAAATCAGCCCCAGCATTTT. The encoded protein is CAWSSQGNQPQHF.

CDR3 protein: CASSYRSTAYEQYF. CDR3 in DNA: TGTGCCAGCAGTTACCGAAGTACCGCCTACGAGCAGTACTTC. J is TRBJ2-7 and V is TRBV6-2 or TRBV6-3; no clear D gene. V was clipped by 2 bases and J by 2 bases, with 10 bases between them. The CDR3 loop spans 14 amino acids. In germline, CDR1 is MNHEY, CDR2 SVGEGT.

Ten or more counts support this clonotype. The chain has TRBV7-3 and TRBJ2-3, with 7 nucleotides matching TRBD2. Germline CDR1 and CDR2: SGHTA and FQGTGA. The CDR3 is 17 amino acids. Unmatched junction bases numbered 10, after V lost 3 bases and J lost 1 base. The CDR3: CASSFRGRAVGTDTQYF. Here the CDR3 DNA reads TGTGCCAGCAGCTTTCGTGGGAGGGCCGTCGGCACAGATACGCAGTATTTT.

There are many counts of this clonotype. This chain uses TRBV5-1 with TRBJ2-7; 10 nucleotides line up with TRBD1. V was clipped by 4 bases and J by 5 bases; unmatched bases: 6. Germline V lookup: CDR1 SGHRS, CDR2 YFSETQ. The CDR3 runs to 14 residues. This CDR3 reads CASSLGTGDNEQYF. CDR3 nucleotide sequence: TGCGCCAGCAGCCTCGGGACAGGGGACAACGAGCAGTACTTC. Using reference TRBV5-1 and TRBJ2-7 for the parts outside the CDR3, the full variable domain is KAGVTQTPRYLIKTRGQQVTLSCSPISGHRSVSWYQQTPGQGLQFLFEYFSETQRNKGNFPGRFSGRQFSNSRSEMNVSTLELGDSALYLCASSLGTGDNEQYFGPGTRLTVT.

The CDR3 here is CATSDMGYGYTF. The DNA for the CDR3 is TGTGCCACCAGTGATATGGGGTATGGCTACACCTTC. The chain joins TRBV24-1 to TRBJ1-2; D not certain. CDR1 and CDR2 (germline): KGHDR, SFDVKD. V gave up 3 bases and J gave up 5 bases, with 6 bases separating them. CDR3 length equals 12 residues.

This clonotype came up many times. The J gene is TRBJ2-5, the V gene TRBV30; D is uncertain. The V gene lost 2 bases and the J gene lost 2 bases, with 12 bases spanning the gap. This CDR3 is 14 amino acids long. Germline CDR1 is GTSNPN and CDR2 is SVGIG (reference sequence). The CDR3 region is CAWSRRHNQETQYF. DNA for the CDR3: TGTGCCTGGAGTAGAAGACACAATCAAGAGACCCAGTACTTC.